The 28 T cell receptor beta chains presented below share a single source sample, sequenced in a study of blood T cell repertoires in COVID-19. Libraries were prepared by immunoSEQ multiplex PCR; TCRdb keeps only in-frame clonotypes and omits some of them. The profile shows about 39,000 clones, roughly nine tenths of them singletons. The sequencing sample was made of peripheral blood. The receptor source for this set is a man aged 50-59 years with active COVID-19.

The gene calls are TRBV6-6 and TRBJ2-1, with TRBD1 matching over 10 bases. Germline lookup yields CDR1 MNHNY and CDR2 SVGAGI (reference sequence). V shed 6 bases and J 4 bases; nucleotides not matched to a gene: 6. This CDR3 is 15 amino acids long. As DNA, the CDR3 is TGTGCCAGCAGCCAGGGACAGGGGAGATACAATGAGCAGTTCTTC. This sequence encodes CASSQGQGRYNEQFF.

This clone was seen only once. Other nucleotide sequences in the sample specify the same CDR3. V is TRBV7-9 and J is TRBJ1-2; maybe TRBD1 (6 bases). V lost 5 bases and J lost 10, with 14 bases in between. This CDR3 contains 12 residues. In germline, CDR1 is SEHNR, CDR2 FQNEAQ (reference sequence). The CDR3 here is CASSPFTGYYTF. DNA for the CDR3: TGTGCCAGCAGCCCATTTACAGGGTACTACACCTTC.

The V call is TRBV5-1, the J call TRBJ1-4; tentatively, D is TRBD1 (6 bases). V lost 0 bases and J 8 bases, leaving 11 bases between the germline ends. Looked up from germline, CDR1 is SGHRS and CDR2 is YFSETQ. The CDR3 spans 14 residues. Here the CDR3 DNA reads TGCGCCAGCAGCTTGGGGACAGCAACCGAAAAACTGTTTTTT. As protein: CASSLGTATEKLFF.

The rearrangement joins TRBV6-5 to TRBJ1-5; D not certain. V lost 4 bases to trimming and J lost 2 bases, with 12 bases between them. The CDR3 runs to 15 residues. Looked up from germline, CDR1 is MNHEY and CDR2 is SVGAGI. CDR3 sequence: CASSLGRWGNQPQHF. The CDR3 region has the DNA TGTGCCAGCAGTTTGGGCAGGTGGGGCAATCAGCCCCAGCATTTT.

The chain carries TRBV7-3 and TRBJ2-1, with D perhaps matching TRBD2 (7 bases). CDR1 is SGHTA, CDR2 FQGTGA, per germline. Trimming pared 0 bases from V and 0 bases from J, leaving 9 bases between. The CDR3 covers 16 residues. The CDR3 nucleotides read TGTGCCAGCAGCTTAACGGGGGGGCCCTCCTACAATGAGCAGTTCTTC. Its translation: CASSLTGGPSYNEQFF.

The chain couples TRBV2 to TRBJ2-7; TRBD2 is a possible D gene (6 bases). V was trimmed by 10 bases and J by 0 bases, leaving 10 bases between them. Germline lookup yields CDR1 SNHLY and CDR2 FYNNEI. This CDR3 comprises 12 residues. The CDR3 DNA is TGTGCCACCGGACTAAACTCCTACGAGCAGTACTTC. Translating it yields CATGLNSYEQYF.

The chain couples TRBV10-2 to TRBJ1-4; D uncertain. Germline V gene data show CDR1 as WSHSY and CDR2 as SAAADI. This CDR3 comprises 14 residues. Trimming took 3 bases from V and 8 from J, leaving 13 bases between them. The CDR3, as DNA: TGCGCCAGCAGTGATAAACGAGTTGTGGAAAAACTGTTTTTT. Translating it yields CASSDKRVVEKLFF.

This clone was picked up one time. The chain links TRBV7-3 to TRBJ1-1; 7 bases fit TRBD1. Germline V gene lookup returns CDR1 SGHTA and CDR2 FQGTGA. The J segment lost 4 bases and the V segment lost 2 bases, leaving 4 bases of the junction unmatched. This CDR3 is 14 amino acids long. The CDR3 loop reads CASSLSGGGTEAFF. In DNA, the CDR3 is TGTGCCAGCAGCTTATCAGGGGGTGGCACTGAAGCTTTCTTT.

CDR3 loop: CASSFSTGGGYTF. Here the CDR3 DNA reads TGCGCCAGCAGTTTTTCGACAGGGGGTGGCTACACCTTC. The chain carries TRBV10-1 and TRBJ1-2, with TRBD1 matching 9 bases. The CDR3 is 13 residues long. The germline CDR1 and CDR2 sequences are WNHNN and SYGVQD (reference sequence). Trimming at V came to 5 bases and at J to 7 bases, leaving 5 bases not matched to a gene.

CDR3 nucleotides: TGTGCCAGCAGCTTAGCTTCAGGGATAAGCGCTTTCTTT. Translating it yields CASSLASGISAFF. V usage is TRBV11-2 and J usage is TRBJ1-1; D possibly corresponds to TRBD1 (5 bases). The CDR3 sequence is 13 residues long. Looked up from germline, CDR1 is SGHAT and CDR2 is FQNNGV. V was cut by 1 base and J by 11 bases, with 14 bases left in between.

The genes are TRBV5-1 and TRBJ1-2; D may be TRBD1 (6 bases). The CDR3 is 13 amino acids. Germline V CDR1 and CDR2: SGHRS, YFSETQ. Trimming pared 2 bases from V and 3 bases from J, leaving 8 bases between. The CDR3 sequence is CASSLGGDYGYTF. The CDR3 DNA reads TGCGCCAGCAGCTTAGGGGGGGACTATGGCTACACCTTC.

This rearrangement joins TRBV10-2 to TRBJ2-5; D is uncertain. The V and J ends lost 5 bases and 1 base respectively, with 8 bases between them. The CDR3 runs to 13 residues. Germline V gene data show CDR1 as WSHSY and CDR2 as SAAADI. CDR3 sequence reads: CASSSTSQETQYF. CDR3 in DNA: TGCGCCAGCAGTTCGACAAGCCAAGAGACCCAGTACTTC.

V usage is TRBV30 and J usage is TRBJ1-5; possible D gene TRBD1, 5 bases. V was trimmed by 7 bases and J by 3 bases, leaving 13 bases between them. The CDR3 sequence is 13 residues long. The V gene's germline CDR1 is GTSNPN and CDR2 SVGIG (reference sequence). The CDR3 loop is CALRGSPNQPQHF. CDR3 nucleotide sequence: TGTGCCTTGAGGGGCAGTCCCAATCAGCCCCAGCATTTT.

For the CDR3, the DNA is TGTGCCTGGAGCCACCGGGGGGGGGATGAGCAGTTCTTC. This translates into CAWSHRGGDEQFF. The V and J genes are TRBV30 and TRBJ2-1; 8 bases line up with TRBD2. V trimming: 3 bases; J trimming: 8 bases; junction bases outside the gene matches: 6. This CDR3 has 13 amino acids. The germline CDR1 and CDR2 sequences are GTSNPN and SVGIG (reference sequence).

The gene calls are TRBV30 and TRBJ1-3; no clear D. The V gene's germline CDR1 is GTSNPN and CDR2 SVGIG (reference sequence). This CDR3 has 13 residues. V was trimmed by 0 bases and J by 7 bases, leaving 10 bases between them. CDR3 residues: CAWSVQSGNTIYF. The CDR3 nucleotides read TGTGCCTGGAGTGTACAGAGTGGGAACACCATATATTTT.

V usage is TRBV25-1 and J usage is TRBJ1-4; unclear D gene. Germline assignment: CDR1 MGHDK and CDR2 SYGVNS. The CDR3 consists of 14 residues. The ends were cut back, 1 base at V and 7 bases at J, with 10 bases in the middle. The CDR3 sequence: CASSESHGGEKLFF. The CDR3 nucleotides are TGTGCCAGCAGTGAATCCCATGGAGGTGAAAAACTGTTTTTT.

This chain uses TRBV30 with TRBJ1-2; D gene unclear. In germline, CDR1 is GTSNPN, CDR2 SVGIG (reference sequence). This CDR3 comprises 14 residues. The ends were cut back, 0 bases at V and 0 bases at J, with 8 bases in the middle. The DNA of the CDR3 is TGTGCCTGGAGTGTACAGCTTTCTAACTATGGCTACACCTTC. It codes for CAWSVQLSNYGYTF.

The chain links TRBV3-1 (or the pseudogene TRBV3-2) to TRBJ2-7, with a possible D match to TRBD1 (5 bases). The CDR3 has 12 residues. Germline assignment: CDR1 LGHDT and CDR2 YNNKEL (reference sequence). V dropped 3 bases and J dropped 6 bases, with 9 bases sitting between them. CDR3 in amino acids: CASSHAGREQYF. In nucleotides, the CDR3 is TGTGCCAGCAGCCATGCAGGGCGCGAGCAGTACTTC.

This clone turned up a few times. This chain links TRBV4-2 with TRBJ1-5, with D unresolved. Trimming pared 2 bases from V and 4 bases from J, leaving 12 bases between. The germline V gene has CDR1 LGHNA and CDR2 YNFKEQ. This CDR3 spans 15 amino acids. CDR3: CASSQPGEGNQPQHF. The CDR3 bases are TGTGCCAGCAGCCAACCCGGGGAGGGAAATCAGCCCCAGCATTTT.

The V and J genes are TRBV4-1 and TRBJ1-2; D gene uncertain. Trimming shortened V by 0 bases and J by 0 bases, and 11 bases separated the two germline ends. Per germline, CDR1 MGHRA and CDR2 YSYEKL. This CDR3 has 16 residues. The DNA of the CDR3 is TGCGCCAGCAGCCAAGATCGCACAGCCTCTAACTATGGCTACACCTTC. Translating it yields CASSQDRTASNYGYTF.

The chain recombines TRBV19 with TRBJ2-5; D possibly corresponds to TRBD1 (7 bases). Per germline, CDR1 LNHDA and CDR2 SQIVND (reference sequence). With 6 bases removed from V and 5 bases from J, the gap between germline ends came to 19 bases. The CDR3 has 15 residues. The CDR3 DNA is TGTGCCAGTAGCCGTGGAGGAGGGGGCTGGGAGACCCAGTACTTC. Its translation is CASSRGGGGWETQYF.

This clone showed up just a few times. The rearrangement links TRBV4-1 to TRBJ2-7, with D tentatively TRBD2 (5 bases). CDR1 is MGHRA, CDR2 YSYEKL, per germline. V lost 0 bases to trimming and J lost 0 bases, with 18 bases between them. The CDR3 extends over 18 amino acids. Written as DNA, the CDR3 is TGCGCCAGCAGCCAAGAATTGGGTCGGTCGGGGAGCTCCTACGAGCAGTACTTC. Translated: CASSQELGRSGSSYEQYF.

In its sample, this clone was seen once. The chain carries TRBV10-2 and TRBJ1-1; a possible D gene is TRBD1 (6 bases). The germline gives CDR1 WSHSY, CDR2 SAAADI. The CDR3 runs 12 residues. V dropped 7 bases and J dropped 2 bases, with 8 bases sitting between them. In nucleotides, the CDR3 is TGCGCCAGCACAGGGGCCAACACTGAAGCTTTCTTT. This codes for CASTGANTEAFF.

The V call is TRBV5-1, the J call TRBJ2-1; TRBD2 matches at 9 bases. Trimming cost V 4 bases and J 7 bases; bases outside gene matches: 9. The CDR3 runs to 15 residues. The germline CDR1 and CDR2 sequences are SGHRS and YFSETQ. The CDR3 loop reads CASSLAGSQGNEQFF. CDR3 coding DNA: TGCGCCAGCAGCCTAGCGGGGTCGCAGGGGAATGAGCAGTTCTTC.

This chain connects TRBV5-1 to TRBJ1-4; 7 bases match TRBD1. The CDR3 is made up of 16 amino acids. In germline, CDR1 is SGHRS, CDR2 YFSETQ. The junction had 4 bases not matched to a gene; V was cut back by 2 bases and J by 0 bases. The CDR3 region is CASSFRQGSTNEKLFF. Here the CDR3 DNA reads TGCGCCAGCAGCTTTAGACAGGGATCAACTAATGAAAAACTGTTTTTT.

V usage is TRBV11-2 and J usage is TRBJ2-3; 11 bases match TRBD2. The CDR3 sequence is 15 residues long. After removal of 5 bases from V and 4 bases from J, the junction contained 5 bases not matched to a gene. Per germline, CDR1 SGHAT and CDR2 FQNNGV. As DNA, the CDR3 is TGTGCCAGCAGCATTAGCGGGAGGGCCGCAGATACGCAGTATTTT. It translates to CASSISGRAADTQYF.

The gene calls are TRBV15 and TRBJ1-2; 9 bases align to TRBD1. The CDR3 length is 15 residues. The V segment lost 3 bases and the J segment 4 bases; nucleotides outside the gene matches: 6. The germline V gene has CDR1 LNHNV and CDR2 YYDKDF (reference sequence). CDR3 nucleotide sequence: TGTGCCACCAGCAGGGACAGGGGAAGTAGCTATGGCTACACCTTC. Translated: CATSRDRGSSYGYTF.

V usage is TRBV7-2 and J usage is TRBJ2-1; 10 bases match TRBD2. This CDR3 has 17 residues. Losses at the gene ends were 5 bases for V and 7 bases for J; bases not matched to a gene: 14. Germline loops: CDR1 SGHTA, CDR2 FQGNSA. In DNA, the CDR3 is TGTGCCAGCAGCCAAAGACTAGCGGGCCCTCTCCCTAATGAGCAGTTCTTC. Translation: CASSQRLAGPLPNEQFF.